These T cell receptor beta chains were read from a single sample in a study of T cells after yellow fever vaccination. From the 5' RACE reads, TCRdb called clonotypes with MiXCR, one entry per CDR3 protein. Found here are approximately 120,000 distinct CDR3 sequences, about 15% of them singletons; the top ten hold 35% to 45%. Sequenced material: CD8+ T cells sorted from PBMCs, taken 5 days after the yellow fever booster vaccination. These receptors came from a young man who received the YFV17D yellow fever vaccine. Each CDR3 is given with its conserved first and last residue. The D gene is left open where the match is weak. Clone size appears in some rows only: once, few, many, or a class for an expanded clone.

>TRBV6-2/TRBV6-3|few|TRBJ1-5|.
CASSSQGQDNQPQHF
TGTGCCAGCAGTTCCCAGGGGCAAGACAATCAGCCCCAGCATTTT
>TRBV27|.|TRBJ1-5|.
CASSQNSNQPQHF
TGTGCCAGCAGTCAGAATAGCAATCAGCCCCAGCATTTT
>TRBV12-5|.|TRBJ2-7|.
CASGFLGYGDEQYF
TGTGCTAGTGGTTTTCTGGGGTACGGCGACGAGCAGTACTTC
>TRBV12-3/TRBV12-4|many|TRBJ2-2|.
CASSRSTGELFF
TGTGCCAGCAGTCGATCCACCGGGGAGCTGTTTTTT
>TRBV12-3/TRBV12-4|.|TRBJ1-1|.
CASSFKWNTEAFF
TGTGCCAGCAGCTTTAAGTGGAACACTGAAGCTTTCTTT
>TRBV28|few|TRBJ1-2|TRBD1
CASRFASYTGTGDGYTF
TGTGCCAGCAGGTTTGCGTCATATACCGGGACAGGGGATGGCTACACCTTC
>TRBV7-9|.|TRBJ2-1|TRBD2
CASSLERGAYNEQFF
TGTGCCAGCAGCTTAGAGCGGGGTGCGTACAATGAGCAGTTCTTC
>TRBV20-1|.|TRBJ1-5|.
CSAREWTGAESWEPQHF
TGCAGTGCTAGAGAGTGGACGGGGGCGGAGAGTTGGGAGCCCCAGCATTTT
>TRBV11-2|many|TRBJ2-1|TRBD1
CASSSTGGDEQFF
TGTGCCAGCAGCTCGACAGGGGGCGATGAGCAGTTCTTC
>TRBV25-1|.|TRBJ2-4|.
CASQAGMDIQYF
TGTGCCAGTCAGGCAGGGATGGACATTCAGTACTTC
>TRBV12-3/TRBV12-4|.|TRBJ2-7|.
CASSPGTLSYEQYF
TGTGCCAGCAGTCCCGGGACATTGTCCTACGAGCAGTACTTC
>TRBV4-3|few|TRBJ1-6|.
CASSQDRGELSPLHF
TGCGCCAGCAGCCAAGATCGGGGCGAGCTATCACCCCTCCACTTT
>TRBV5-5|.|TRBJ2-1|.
CASSRDQRVYF
TGTGCCAGCAGCCGGGACCAGCGGGTTTACTTC
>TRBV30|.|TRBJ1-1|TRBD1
CAWTRDRGDTEAFF
TGTGCCTGGACCCGGGACAGGGGAGATACTGAAGCTTTCTTT
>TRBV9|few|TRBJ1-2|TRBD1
CASSVTPGQGKDGYTF
TGTGCCAGCAGCGTTACCCCGGGACAGGGGAAAGATGGCTACACCTTC
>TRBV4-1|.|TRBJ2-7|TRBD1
CASSQDERDRSYEQYF
TGCGCCAGCAGCCAAGATGAACGGGACAGATCCTACGAGCAGTACTTC
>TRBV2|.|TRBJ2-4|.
CASSSTGYQNIQYF
TGTGCCAGCAGTTCAACAGGGTACCAAAACATTCAGTACTTC
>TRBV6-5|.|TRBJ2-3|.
CASWGSTDTQYF
TGTGCCAGCTGGGGGAGCACAGATACGCAGTATTTT
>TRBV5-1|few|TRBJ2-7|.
CASSSGGWDRSSYEQYF
TGCGCCAGCAGCTCTGGCGGGTGGGACCGGAGCTCCTACGAGCAGTACTTC
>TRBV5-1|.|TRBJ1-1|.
CASSSGYTEAFF
TGCGCCAGCAGCTCGGGGTACACTGAAGCTTTCTTT
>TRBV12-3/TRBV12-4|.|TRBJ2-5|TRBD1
CASSLGDRAETQYF
TGTGCCAGCAGTTTAGGGGACAGGGCCGAGACCCAGTACTTC
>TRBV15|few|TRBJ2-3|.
CATSRQSTDTQYF
TGTGCCACCAGTAGACAGAGCACAGATACGCAGTATTTT
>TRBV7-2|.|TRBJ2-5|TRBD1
CASSLGDSHQETQYF
TGTGCCAGCAGCTTAGGGGACAGTCACCAAGAGACCCAGTACTTC
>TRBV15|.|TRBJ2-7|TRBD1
CATSITGTAYEQYF
TGTGCCACCAGCATAACCGGGACAGCCTACGAGCAGTACTTC
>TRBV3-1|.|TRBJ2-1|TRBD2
CASSQDPRTSGVDEQFF
TGTGCCAGCAGCCAAGATCCGCGGACTAGCGGGGTGGATGAGCAGTTCTTC
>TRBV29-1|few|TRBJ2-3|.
CSVEGTTTNTDTQYF
TGCAGCGTTGAAGGGACTACCACCAACACAGATACGCAGTATTTT
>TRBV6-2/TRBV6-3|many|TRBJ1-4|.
CASTPGRENEKLFF
TGTGCCAGCACCCCGGGACGTGAGAATGAAAAACTGTTTTTT
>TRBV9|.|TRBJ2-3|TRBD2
CASSSPREGLATDTQYF
TGTGCCAGCAGCTCCCCGCGCGAAGGACTAGCGACAGATACGCAGTATTTT
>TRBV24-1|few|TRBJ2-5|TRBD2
CATSDPLGLAGGQETQYF
TGTGCCACCAGTGATCCCCTTGGTTTAGCGGGGGGTCAAGAGACCCAGTACTTC
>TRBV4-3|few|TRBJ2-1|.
CASSQGTGPTGNEQFF
TGCGCCAGCAGCCAAGGTACAGGGCCCACCGGGAATGAGCAGTTCTTC
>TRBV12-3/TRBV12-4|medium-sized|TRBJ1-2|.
CASSLISLANYGYTF
TGTGCCAGCAGTTTAATCTCCCTAGCTAACTATGGCTACACCTTC